This record looks at one T cell receptor (beta chain) sequence and its context. This sample was taken from a study of cytomegalovirus exposure and HLA in healthy donors. Study-wide context: Roughly 89 million unique TCR sequences came from HLA-typed donors in an early release.

With 4 bases clipped from V and 4 bases from J, the junction kept 11 bases outside the gene matches. The V gene's germline CDR1 is SQVTM and CDR2 ANQGSEA. The CDR3 is made up of 15 amino acids. Amplification used 60 Vbeta primers and 13 Jbeta primers. TCRdb's table, derived via immunoSEQ multiplex PCR, lists solely in-frame clones and lacks some. The profile covers 110,000 to 150,000 clones, with roughly 80% appearing a single time and less than 2.5% taken by the ten largest. J is TRBJ2-7 and V is TRBV29-1, with 9 bases aligning to TRBD1. Sequencing input: PBMCs. The receptor comes from a boy younger than 10 in good health and CMV-seronegative. Here the CDR3 reads CSVVPSGQGQYEQYF. In nucleotides, the CDR3 is TGCAGCGTTGTACCATCGGGACAGGGTCAATACGAGCAGTACTTC.